This T cell receptor beta chain comes out of a study of OX40 agonist ivuxolimab in advanced cancers. V gave up 1 base and J gave up 1 base, with 4 bases separating them. CDR3 length equals 13 residues. General study results and limits: Still undetermined is the antigen specificity of the expanded peripheral T cells. Low normalized T-cell clonal expansion was also seen in some nonresponders.

A word on this clone: Its specificity is unknown.

The assay was immunoSEQ multiplex PCR, and TCRdb's table has in-frame clones only and misses some. The sample includes some 35,000 clones, approximately 82% of them seen just once. Patients were excluded for autoimmune disease history or systemic immunosuppression. This chain uses TRBV23-1 with TRBJ1-1; D gene unclear. TRBV23-1 falls under the ORF class, with uncertain function. This material consisted of CD4+ or CD8+ T cells sorted from blood, taken in a trial of the OX40 agonist ivuxolimab. This clonotype originated in an adult with an advanced solid tumor such as melanoma, head and neck, liver or kidney cancer. This chain's CDR3 is CASSQLENTEAFF. The CDR3 coding sequence is TGCGCCAGCAGTCAATTGGAGAACACTGAAGCTTTCTTT.